The clone carrying this T cell receptor beta chain was counted a few times. Its antigen is not identified. TCRdb reprocessed the RACE reads via MiXCR and lists one record per CDR3 protein. The sample lists about 260,000 distinct CDR3 sequences, over 8% occurring once. Indicated time point: pre-sensitization, week 0. The treatment here: therapeutic diphenylcyclopropenone sensitization with weekly scalp DPC. The record originates from a study of human T cells and chemical hapten exposure. Study-wide context: Patients, predominantly female, presented with alopecia areata, totalis or universalis.

V was clipped by 1 base and J by 3 bases, with 7 bases between them. CDR3 length: 14 residues. Findings and limits, study-wide: It was expanded TCRs that formed significantly more large CDR3 similarity clusters than controls did. Patch test score rose with PT1 expanded TCR count, significant at thresholds 8, 16 and 32, not 4. There was alopecia in the donors, so their immune response may differ from that of healthy people.

The rearrangement links TRBV12-3 or TRBV12-4 to TRBJ1-3, with D hard to call. The clonotype originates from a woman between 40 and 55 years old with alopecia areata. Some clones in this sample may be carry-over from other donors' samples. Sequencing used whole blood, obtained in connection with sensitization to the hapten diphenylcyclopropenone (DPC). This CDR3 reads CASSLGALGNTIYF. As DNA, the CDR3 is TGTGCCAGCAGTTTAGGGGCTCTTGGAAACACCATATATTTT.